The 22 T cell receptor beta chains given below trace back to one sample, sequenced in a study of radiation and T cells in renal cell carcinoma. Treatment denoted: treatment-naive control, cytoreductive nephrectomy. Some clones are missing from TCRdb's copy, which holds only in-frame ones; the method was immunoSEQ multiplex PCR. The table lists roughly 21,000 clones, nearly 55% of them singletons. Sequences were derived from tumor tissue, sampled from a patient whose treatment was nephrectomy without radiotherapy. The receptors come from a human donor with renal cell carcinoma.

The chain couples TRBV2 to TRBJ1-6; possible D gene TRBD1, 5 bases. The germline gives CDR1 SNHLY, CDR2 FYNNEI. V lost 11 bases and J 9 bases, leaving 11 bases between the germline ends. The CDR3 consists of 11 residues. The CDR3 sequence: CASTRVSPLHF. The CDR3, as DNA: TGTGCCTCCACCAGGGTTTCACCCCTCCACTTT.

This clone was picked up a small number of times. The J gene is TRBJ2-5, the V gene TRBV14; 9 bases map to TRBD1. J was trimmed by 5 bases and V by 2 bases; bases with no gene match: 9. There are 16 residues in the CDR3. CDR1 and CDR2 from the germline V gene are SGHDN and FVKESK. CDR3 sequence (DNA): TGTGCCAGCAGCCAACAACAGGGGGCTGGAGGGGAGACCCAGTACTTC. It specifies CASSQQQGAGGETQYF.

The chain couples TRBV2 to TRBJ1-2; 9 nucleotides line up with TRBD1. CDR1 SNHLY and CDR2 FYNNEI come from the germline V gene. The CDR3 length is 13 residues. The ends lost 3 bases at V and 5 bases at J; junction bases unmatched: 1. CDR3 amino acids: CASSETGGYGYTF. DNA for the CDR3: TGTGCCAGCAGTGAGACAGGGGGGTATGGCTACACCTTC.

This clone is medium-sized within its sample. This sequence joins TRBV4-3 and TRBJ2-3, with 8 bases fitting TRBD2. This CDR3 is 17 amino acids long. Germline CDR1 and CDR2: LGHNA and YSLEER. Trimming cost V 1 base and J 2 bases; bases outside gene matches: 8. As DNA, the CDR3 is TGCGCCAGCAGCCAAGTGGGTGGACTAGCAGCCACAGATACGCAGTATTTT. It encodes CASSQVGGLAATDTQYF.

This clone showed up just a few times. The gene calls are TRBV19 and TRBJ1-1, with D possibly TRBD1 on 6 matching bases. V was cut by 4 bases and J by 4 bases, with 13 bases left in between. There are 14 residues in the CDR3. Germline V gives CDR1 LNHDA, CDR2 SQIVND (reference sequence). The CDR3 loop reads CASSSVGGGTEAFF. As DNA, the CDR3 is TGTGCCAGTAGTAGCGTTGGAGGGGGCACTGAAGCTTTCTTT.

The table lists this clone with a few counts. The chain links TRBV6-5 to TRBJ1-2; TRBD1 matches at 7 bases. The CDR3 spans 13 residues. From germline, CDR1 is MNHEY and CDR2 SVGAGI. The V and J ends lost 5 bases and 5 bases, in that order; junction bases with no gene match: 5. CDR3 bases: TGTGCCAGCAGTACCGGACAGGTTTATGGCTACACCTTC. Amino acids: CASSTGQVYGYTF.

The chain uses TRBV6-5 and TRBJ2-2; D not certain. The germline V and J ends were trimmed by 6 bases and 7 bases, with 15 bases remaining between them. CDR1 is MNHEY, CDR2 SVGAGI, per germline. CDR3 length: 14 residues. In nucleotides, the CDR3 is TGTGCCAGCAGCCCCGACCCGTTGGGCGGGGAGCTGTTTTTT. Translating it yields CASSPDPLGGELFF.

The chain has TRBV7-3 and TRBJ1-1; unclear D gene. In germline, CDR1 is SGHTA, CDR2 FQGTGA. The CDR3 spans 13 residues. Trimming removed 2 bases from V and 3 bases from J, with 7 bases in between. The CDR3 DNA follows: TGTGCCAGCAGCTTAGCTGAACACACTGAAGCTTTCTTT. This codes for CASSLAEHTEAFF.

This clone came up once. The chain employs TRBV6-5 and TRBJ2-1; no clear D gene. V dropped 2 bases and J dropped 2 bases, with 10 bases sitting between them. The CDR3 totals 15 residues. Germline CDR1 reads MNHEY; CDR2 reads SVGAGI. The CDR3 loop is CASSYGTGTYNEQFF. The CDR3 nucleotides read TGTGCCAGCAGTTACGGCACTGGGACCTACAATGAGCAGTTCTTC.

The genes are TRBV11-2 and TRBJ2-7; D may correspond to TRBD1 or TRBD2 (6 bases each). The germline V gene has CDR1 SGHAT and CDR2 FQNNGV. Trimming cost V 5 bases and J 0 bases, with 26 bases left between them. This CDR3 is 19 amino acids long. CDR3 amino acids: CASSKSLGRWGASSYEQYF. The CDR3 nucleotides read TGTGCCAGCAGCAAATCCCTAGGGCGGTGGGGGGCCTCCTCCTACGAGCAGTACTTC.

This chain joins TRBV9 and TRBJ1-1; TRBD1 aligns across 7 bases. Germline V gene sequence: CDR1 SGDLS, CDR2 YYNGEE. This CDR3 has 13 residues. J was trimmed by 7 bases and V by 0 bases; bases with no gene match: 3. In nucleotides, the CDR3 is TGTGCCAGCAGCGTAGGTCCAGGGGGTGAAGCTTTCTTT. Translation: CASSVGPGGEAFF.

The sample holds a few counts of this clone. The J gene is TRBJ1-5, the V gene TRBV9; TRBD1 is a possible D gene (5 bases). Trimming shortened V by 2 bases and J by 1 base, and 10 bases separated the two germline ends. The CDR3 is 15 residues long. Germline V lookup: CDR1 SGDLS, CDR2 YYNGEE. The CDR3 nucleotides are TGTGCCAGCAGCGTTTACAGGAACAGCAATCAGCCCCAGCATTTT. Translated: CASSVYRNSNQPQHF.

This clone was counted only a few times. The V and J genes are TRBV2 and TRBJ2-7, with D possibly being TRBD1 (6 bases). CDR1 and CDR2 from the germline V gene are SNHLY and FYNNEI. V was pared by 2 bases and J by 5 bases, with 10 bases between. The CDR3 has 13 residues. The CDR3 loop is CASSEQGFNEQYF. The CDR3 DNA reads TGTGCCAGCAGTGAACAGGGGTTCAACGAGCAGTACTTC.

The gene calls are TRBV6-5 and TRBJ2-1; 9 bases map to TRBD1. V lost 0 bases and J lost 8; bases outside the gene matches: 5. This CDR3 region has 15 residues. CDR1 is MNHEY, CDR2 SVGAGI, per germline. CDR3 DNA sequence: TGTGCCAGCAGTTACTCGGACAGGGGCGTCCATGAGCAGTTCTTC. Its translation: CASSYSDRGVHEQFF.

This clone is deemed medium-sized. The chain combines TRBV19 with TRBJ1-2; D possibly corresponds to TRBD1 (6 bases). Germline lookup yields CDR1 LNHDA and CDR2 SQIVND (reference sequence). V was pared by 4 bases and J by 6 bases, with 9 bases between. This CDR3 is 12 amino acids long. CDR3 sequence: CASSKQGHGYTF. The CDR3 DNA sequence: TGTGCCAGTAGTAAACAGGGTCATGGCTACACCTTC.

This clone is labeled medium-sized. The genes are TRBV11-3 and TRBJ2-4; TRBD1 is a possible D gene (6 bases). V dropped 4 bases and J dropped 5 bases, with 21 bases sitting between them. The CDR3 totals 17 residues. The germline V gene has CDR1 SGHNT and CDR2 YENEEA. The CDR3 nucleotides are TGTGCCAGCAGCTATGGAAGCCTCCGGGACACAGAAAACATTCAGTACTTC. This encodes CASSYGSLRDTENIQYF.

This clone occurred a few times. This chain uses TRBV7-9 with TRBJ2-1; D may be TRBD2 (5 bases). Germline values: CDR1 SEHNR, CDR2 FQNEAQ (reference sequence). The length of the CDR3 is 16 residues. Trimming left V 2 bases short and J 2 bases short, with 13 bases between. The CDR3 nucleotides are TGTGCCAGCAGCTTATCTCCGTCGGGGACCTACAATGAGCAGTTCTTC. It codes for CASSLSPSGTYNEQFF.

In its sample, this clone was seen a few times. The chain has TRBV11-1 and TRBJ2-7; no reliable D call. Trimming removed 5 bases from V and 3 bases from J, with 11 bases in between. Germline V gene sequence: CDR1 SGHAT, CDR2 FQDESV (reference sequence). This CDR3 is built from 13 residues. The CDR3 bases are TGTGCCAGCAGCGAACTCGACAACTACGAGCAGTACTTC. Translating it yields CASSELDNYEQYF.

The genes are TRBV6-6 and TRBJ2-1; D possibly uses TRBD1 or TRBD2 (5 bases each). CDR3 length: 12 amino acids. Germline V gene data show CDR1 as MNHNY and CDR2 as SVGAGI (reference sequence). V lost 0 bases and J lost 11, with 8 bases in between. Here the CDR3 DNA reads TGTGCCAGCAGTTACTCCGGGGCCCAGCAGTTCTTC. As protein: CASSYSGAQQFF.

The V gene is TRBV4-3, the J gene TRBJ2-3; D ambiguous. Germline-derived CDR1 and CDR2 are LGHNA and YSLEER. The CDR3 spans 13 residues. Trimming left V 4 bases short and J 5 bases short, with 10 bases between. The CDR3 DNA reads TGCGCCAGCAGCCCGAGAATACAAGATACGCAGTATTTT. It specifies CASSPRIQDTQYF.

A few counts support this clone. The V gene is TRBV7-9, the J gene TRBJ1-5, with a weak D call TRBD1 (6 bases). CDR1 and CDR2 (germline): SEHNR, FQNEAQ (reference sequence). The CDR3 runs to 13 residues. The V end was cut by 5 bases, the J end by 6 bases, with 11 bases between. The CDR3, as DNA: TGTGCCAGCAGCACGCCAGGGGCTCAGCCCCAGCATTTT. It is translated as CASSTPGAQPQHF.

CDR3 nucleotide sequence: TGTGCCAGCTCACCTGGGTTGGATGAAAAACTGTTTTTT. Its translation is CASSPGLDEKLFF. This chain joins TRBV18 and TRBJ1-4; D uncertain. V lost 3 bases, J lost 6 bases, and 8 bases lay in between. The CDR3 is 13 amino acids. Looked up from germline, CDR1 is KGHSH and CDR2 is LQKENI. Full variable domain (remainder filled in from reference TRBV18 and TRBJ1-4): NAGVMQNPRHLVRRRGQEARLRCSPMKGHSHVYWYRQLPEEGLKFMVYLQKENIIDESGMPKERFSAEFPKEGPSILRIQQVVRGDSAAYFCASSPGLDEKLFFGSGTQLSVL.